A selection of T cell receptor beta chains follows, all from one sample in a study of blood T cells in healthy people across ages. Via MiXCR, TCRdb re-called the 5' RACE reads, giving one row per CDR3 protein. Counted here are 790,000 or so distinct CDR3 sequences, roughly three fifths occurring once; the ten biggest clones make up roughly 24%. The sample comprised blood. Every receptor here comes from a man between 35 and 55 years old in good health. CDR3s include the opening cysteine and the closing phenylalanine or tryptophan. A D gene is named only where the DNA matches it firmly. Size tells how often a clone was seen (once, few, many) or the class of an expanded clone, and some rows leave it out.

d_call: TRBD1
j_call: TRBJ2-3
clone_size: .
v_call: TRBV11-2
cdr3_aa: CTSTPATGGYVTDTQYF
cdr3_nt: TGTACCAGCACCCCGGCGACAGGGGGGTATGTCACAGATACGCAGTATTTT

d_call: TRBD1
j_call: TRBJ2-7
clone_size: few
v_call: TRBV29-1
cdr3_aa: CSAVGTDYEQYF
cdr3_nt: TGCAGCGCCGTAGGGACAGACTACGAGCAGTACTTC

d_call: TRBD2
j_call: TRBJ2-7
clone_size: .
v_call: TRBV12-5
cdr3_aa: CASGLVLPGGYEQYF
cdr3_nt: TGTGCTAGTGGTTTGGTCCTGCCGGGGGGCTACGAGCAGTACTTC

d_call: TRBD1
j_call: TRBJ2-7
clone_size: .
v_call: TRBV6-2/TRBV6-3
cdr3_aa: CASSYSTPGQGSSIYEQYF
cdr3_nt: TGTGCCAGCAGTTACTCGACCCCGGGACAGGGGTCATCAATATACGAGCAGTACTTC

d_call: .
j_call: TRBJ1-2
clone_size: .
v_call: TRBV9
cdr3_aa: CASSVESRGPYGYTF
cdr3_nt: TGTGCCAGCAGCGTAGAGAGCCGGGGCCCATATGGCTACACCTTC

d_call: .
j_call: TRBJ2-5
clone_size: .
v_call: TRBV6-2/TRBV6-3
cdr3_aa: CASRRDWDPWHSETQYF
cdr3_nt: TGTGCCAGCAGGCGCGACTGGGATCCCTGGCATAGCGAGACCCAGTACTTC

d_call: .
j_call: TRBJ2-3
clone_size: .
v_call: TRBV9
cdr3_aa: CASSVEGTTDTQYF
cdr3_nt: TGTGCCAGCAGCGTAGAAGGGACCACAGATACGCAGTATTTT

d_call: .
j_call: TRBJ1-2
clone_size: .
v_call: TRBV27
cdr3_aa: CASSLSGQYANYGYTF
cdr3_nt: TGTGCCAGCAGTTTATCGGGTCAGTACGCTAACTATGGCTACACCTTC

d_call: .
j_call: TRBJ1-1
clone_size: .
v_call: TRBV10-3
cdr3_aa: CAISRDGETTEAFF
cdr3_nt: TGTGCCATCAGTCGAGATGGGGAGACCACTGAAGCTTTCTTT

d_call: TRBD1
j_call: TRBJ2-7
clone_size: .
v_call: TRBV9
cdr3_aa: CASSAWGQLEQYF
cdr3_nt: TGTGCCAGCAGCGCTTGGGGACAGCTTGAGCAGTACTTC

d_call: .
j_call: TRBJ2-5
clone_size: .
v_call: TRBV12-3/TRBV12-4
cdr3_aa: CASSFWPVQETQYF
cdr3_nt: TGTGCCAGCAGTTTTTGGCCGGTCCAAGAGACCCAGTACTTC

d_call: .
j_call: TRBJ1-5
clone_size: .
v_call: TRBV12-3/TRBV12-4
cdr3_aa: CASSLARDTVYASNQPQHF
cdr3_nt: TGTGCCAGCAGTTTAGCCCGGGACACCGTCTATGCTAGCAATCAGCCCCAGCATTTT

d_call: .
j_call: TRBJ2-7
clone_size: .
v_call: TRBV28
cdr3_aa: CASSSGSSAAHYEQYF
cdr3_nt: TGTGCCAGCAGTTCCGGTTCCTCCGCGGCGCACTACGAGCAGTACTTC

d_call: .
j_call: TRBJ1-2
clone_size: .
v_call: TRBV12-3/TRBV12-4
cdr3_aa: CASSTGNGYTF
cdr3_nt: TGTGCCAGCAGTACAGGGAATGGCTACACCTTC

d_call: .
j_call: TRBJ1-1
clone_size: .
v_call: TRBV14
cdr3_aa: CASSQDLENTEAFF
cdr3_nt: TGTGCCAGCAGCCAGGACCTCGAGAACACTGAAGCTTTCTTT

d_call: TRBD1
j_call: TRBJ2-4
clone_size: .
v_call: TRBV6-4
cdr3_aa: CASSDSSWRGFVGQGTHIQYF
cdr3_nt: TGTGCCAGCAGTGACTCTTCGTGGCGTGGGTTCGTGGGACAGGGGACCCACATTCAGTACTTC

d_call: .
j_call: TRBJ2-3
clone_size: .
v_call: TRBV7-2
cdr3_aa: CASSLRGLTDTQYF
cdr3_nt: TGTGCCAGCAGCTTACGGGGCCTCACAGATACGCAGTATTTT

d_call: TRBD2
j_call: TRBJ2-1
clone_size: .
v_call: TRBV12-3/TRBV12-4
cdr3_aa: CASSWAGAGGYNEQFF
cdr3_nt: TGTGCCAGCAGTTGGGCCGGGGCGGGAGGTTACAATGAGCAGTTCTTC

d_call: TRBD2
j_call: TRBJ2-2
clone_size: .
v_call: TRBV10-3
cdr3_aa: CAISEGTLAANTGELFF
cdr3_nt: TGTGCCATCAGTGAGGGGACCCTAGCGGCCAACACCGGGGAGCTGTTTTTT

d_call: TRBD1
j_call: TRBJ2-7
clone_size: .
v_call: TRBV7-2
cdr3_aa: CASSLSGSGDRSSYEQYF
cdr3_nt: TGTGCCAGCAGCTTGAGTGGGTCAGGGGACAGGAGTTCCTACGAGCAGTACTTC

d_call: .
j_call: TRBJ2-3
clone_size: .
v_call: TRBV24-1
cdr3_aa: CATTSREGTADTQYF
cdr3_nt: TGTGCCACCACCTCTAGAGAGGGTACCGCAGATACGCAGTATTTT

d_call: .
j_call: TRBJ2-1
clone_size: .
v_call: TRBV5-5
cdr3_aa: CASRLRREQFF
cdr3_nt: TGTGCCAGCAGACTGAGAAGGGAGCAGTTCTTC

d_call: .
j_call: TRBJ2-1
clone_size: .
v_call: TRBV4-1
cdr3_aa: CASRSSGTGASSYNEQFF
cdr3_nt: TGCGCCAGCAGGTCCTCTGGAACCGGGGCCAGCTCCTACAATGAGCAGTTCTTC

d_call: .
j_call: TRBJ2-7
clone_size: many
v_call: TRBV21-1
cdr3_aa: CASTHSYEQYF
cdr3_nt: TGTGCCAGCACCCACTCCTACGAGCAGTACTTC

d_call: .
j_call: TRBJ2-5
clone_size: few
v_call: TRBV7-6
cdr3_aa: CASSAWHSKETQYF
cdr3_nt: TGTGCCAGCAGCGCTTGGCATTCGAAAGAGACCCAGTACTTC

d_call: .
j_call: TRBJ1-4
clone_size: .
v_call: TRBV12-3/TRBV12-4
cdr3_aa: CASSAELSNEKLFF
cdr3_nt: TGTGCCAGCAGTGCGGAACTCAGTAATGAAAAACTGTTTTTT

d_call: TRBD1
j_call: TRBJ2-6
clone_size: once
v_call: TRBV15
cdr3_aa: CATSKTGVYSGANVLTF
cdr3_nt: TGTGCCACCAGCAAGACAGGGGTTTACTCTGGGGCCAACGTCCTGACTTTC

d_call: .
j_call: TRBJ2-6
clone_size: few
v_call: TRBV25-1
cdr3_aa: CASSETSGANVLTF
cdr3_nt: TGTGCCAGCAGTGAAACCTCTGGGGCCAACGTCCTGACTTTC

d_call: TRBD2
j_call: TRBJ2-1
clone_size: few
v_call: TRBV4-2
cdr3_aa: CASSQVGLAGDRAYNEQFF
cdr3_nt: TGTGCCAGCAGCCAAGTCGGGCTAGCGGGAGACAGGGCCTACAATGAGCAGTTCTTC

d_call: .
j_call: TRBJ2-1
clone_size: few
v_call: TRBV4-3
cdr3_aa: CASSQGHLGLPVGEQFF
cdr3_nt: TGCGCCAGCAGCCAAGGACACTTGGGACTCCCCGTCGGTGAGCAGTTCTTC

d_call: TRBD2
j_call: TRBJ2-1
clone_size: .
v_call: TRBV27
cdr3_aa: CASIAGGYNEQFF
cdr3_nt: TGTGCCAGCATTGCGGGGGGATACAATGAGCAGTTCTTC

d_call: TRBD2
j_call: TRBJ2-1
clone_size: .
v_call: TRBV4-2
cdr3_aa: CASSQDKGTSGKQFF
cdr3_nt: TGTGCCAGCAGCCAAGATAAGGGGACTAGCGGTAAGCAGTTCTTC

d_call: TRBD2
j_call: TRBJ2-5
clone_size: .
v_call: TRBV3-1
cdr3_aa: CASSPTTSGWTETQYF
cdr3_nt: TGTGCCAGCAGCCCGACAACTAGCGGCTGGACAGAGACCCAGTACTTC

d_call: .
j_call: TRBJ2-7
clone_size: .
v_call: TRBV7-6
cdr3_aa: CASSFEGGYEQYF
cdr3_nt: TGTGCCAGCAGCTTCGAAGGGGGCTACGAGCAGTACTTC

d_call: TRBD2
j_call: TRBJ2-1
clone_size: .
v_call: TRBV24-1
cdr3_aa: CATSPMSGGAHNEQFF
cdr3_nt: TGTGCCACCAGTCCCATGAGCGGGGGCGCTCATAATGAGCAGTTCTTC

d_call: .
j_call: TRBJ2-3
clone_size: .
v_call: TRBV12-3/TRBV12-4
cdr3_aa: CASSFQQSGTDTQYF
cdr3_nt: TGTGCCAGCAGTTTCCAACAGTCCGGCACAGATACGCAGTATTTT

d_call: TRBD1
j_call: TRBJ1-5
clone_size: once
v_call: TRBV24-1
cdr3_aa: CATSEGGSGTGGNQPQHF
cdr3_nt: TGTGCCACCAGTGAGGGGGGCTCCGGGACAGGGGGTAATCAGCCCCAGCATTTT

d_call: .
j_call: TRBJ2-7
clone_size: .
v_call: TRBV6-5
cdr3_aa: CASSYTSSYEQYF
cdr3_nt: TGTGCCAGCAGTTACACTAGCAGCTACGAGCAGTACTTC

d_call: TRBD1
j_call: TRBJ2-3
clone_size: many
v_call: TRBV5-1
cdr3_aa: CASSLQGATDTQYF
cdr3_nt: TGCGCCAGCAGCTTACAGGGGGCGACAGATACGCAGTATTTT

d_call: .
j_call: TRBJ2-2
clone_size: .
v_call: TRBV18
cdr3_aa: CASSPLARVDTGELFF
cdr3_nt: TGTGCCAGCTCACCACTGGCCAGGGTGGACACCGGGGAGCTGTTTTTT

d_call: .
j_call: TRBJ1-2
clone_size: .
v_call: TRBV12-3/TRBV12-4
cdr3_aa: CASSSGLGNTF
cdr3_nt: TGTGCCAGCAGTTCGGGGCTCGGGAACACCTTC

d_call: .
j_call: TRBJ2-1
clone_size: .
v_call: TRBV29-1
cdr3_aa: CSVAAQRNEQFF
cdr3_nt: TGCAGCGTTGCTGCCCAGCGCAATGAGCAGTTCTTC